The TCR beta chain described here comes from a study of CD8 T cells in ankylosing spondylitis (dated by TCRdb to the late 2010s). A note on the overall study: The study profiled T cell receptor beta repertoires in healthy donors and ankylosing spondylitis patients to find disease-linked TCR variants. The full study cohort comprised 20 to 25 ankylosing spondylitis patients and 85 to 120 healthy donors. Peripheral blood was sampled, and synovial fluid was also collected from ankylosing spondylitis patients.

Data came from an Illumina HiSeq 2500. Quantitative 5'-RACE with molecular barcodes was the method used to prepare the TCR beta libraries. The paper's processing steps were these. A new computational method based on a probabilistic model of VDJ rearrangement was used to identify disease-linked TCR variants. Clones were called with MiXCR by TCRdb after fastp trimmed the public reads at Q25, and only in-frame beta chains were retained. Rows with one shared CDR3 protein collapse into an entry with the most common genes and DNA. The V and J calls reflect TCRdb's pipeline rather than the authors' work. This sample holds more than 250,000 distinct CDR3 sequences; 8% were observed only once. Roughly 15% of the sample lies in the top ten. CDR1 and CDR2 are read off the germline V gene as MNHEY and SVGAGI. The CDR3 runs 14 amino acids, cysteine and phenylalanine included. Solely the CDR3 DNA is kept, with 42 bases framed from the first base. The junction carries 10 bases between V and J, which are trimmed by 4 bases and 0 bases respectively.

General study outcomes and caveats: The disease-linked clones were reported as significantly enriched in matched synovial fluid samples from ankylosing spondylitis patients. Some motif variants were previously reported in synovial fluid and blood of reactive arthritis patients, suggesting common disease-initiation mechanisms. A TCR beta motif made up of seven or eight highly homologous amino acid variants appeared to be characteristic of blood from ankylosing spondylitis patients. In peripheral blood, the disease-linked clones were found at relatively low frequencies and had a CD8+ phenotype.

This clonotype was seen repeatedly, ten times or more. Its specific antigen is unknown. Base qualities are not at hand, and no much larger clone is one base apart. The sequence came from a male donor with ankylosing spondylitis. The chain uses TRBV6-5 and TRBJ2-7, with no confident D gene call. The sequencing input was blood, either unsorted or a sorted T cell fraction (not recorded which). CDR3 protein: CASSSALISYEQYF. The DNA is TGTGCCAGCAGTTCCGCCTTGATCTCCTACGAGCAGTACTTC.